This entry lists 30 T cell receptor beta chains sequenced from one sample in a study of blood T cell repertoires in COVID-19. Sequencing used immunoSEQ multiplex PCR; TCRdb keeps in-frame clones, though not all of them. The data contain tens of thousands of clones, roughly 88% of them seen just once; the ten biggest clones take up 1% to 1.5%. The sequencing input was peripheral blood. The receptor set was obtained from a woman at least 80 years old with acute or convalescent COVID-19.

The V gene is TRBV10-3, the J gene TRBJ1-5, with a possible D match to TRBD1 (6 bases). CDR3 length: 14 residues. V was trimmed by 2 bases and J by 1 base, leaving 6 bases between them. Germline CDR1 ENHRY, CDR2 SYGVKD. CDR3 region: CAISEGQSNQPQHF. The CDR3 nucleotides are TGTGCCATCAGTGAGGGACAGAGCAATCAGCCCCAGCATTTT.

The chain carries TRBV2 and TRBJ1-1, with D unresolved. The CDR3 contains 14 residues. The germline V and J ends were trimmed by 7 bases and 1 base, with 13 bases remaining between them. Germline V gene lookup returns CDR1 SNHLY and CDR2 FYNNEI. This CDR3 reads CASTAAIRNTEAFF. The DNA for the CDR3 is TGTGCCAGCACCGCGGCAATTCGGAACACTGAAGCTTTCTTT.

CDR3 sequence (DNA): TGTGCCAGCAGTTACCTCGACACGGCCGAGCAGTACTTC. This translates into CASSYLDTAEQYF. V gene TRBV6-5 combines with J gene TRBJ2-7; D unresolved. V shed 2 bases and J shed 6 bases, with 11 bases lying between them. The CDR3 sequence is 13 residues long. Germline loops: CDR1 MNHEY, CDR2 SVGAGI.

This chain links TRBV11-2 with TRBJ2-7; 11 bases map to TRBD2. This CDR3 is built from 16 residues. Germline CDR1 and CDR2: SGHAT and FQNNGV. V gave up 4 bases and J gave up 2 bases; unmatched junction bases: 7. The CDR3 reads CASSSQTSGITYEQYF. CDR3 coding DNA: TGTGCCAGCAGCTCCCAGACTAGCGGGATAACCTACGAGCAGTACTTC.

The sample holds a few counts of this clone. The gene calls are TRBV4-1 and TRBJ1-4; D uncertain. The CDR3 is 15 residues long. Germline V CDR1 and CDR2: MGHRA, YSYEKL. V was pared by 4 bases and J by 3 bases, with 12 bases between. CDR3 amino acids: CASSRYWAPNEKLFF. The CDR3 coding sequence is TGCGCCAGCAGCCGCTACTGGGCCCCTAATGAAAAACTGTTTTTT.

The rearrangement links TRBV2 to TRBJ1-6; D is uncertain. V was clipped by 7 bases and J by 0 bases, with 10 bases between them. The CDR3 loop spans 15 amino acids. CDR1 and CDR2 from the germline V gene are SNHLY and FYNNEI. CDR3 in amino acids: CASKESSSYNSPLHF. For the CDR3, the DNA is TGTGCCAGCAAGGAGAGTAGCTCCTATAATTCACCCCTCCACTTT.

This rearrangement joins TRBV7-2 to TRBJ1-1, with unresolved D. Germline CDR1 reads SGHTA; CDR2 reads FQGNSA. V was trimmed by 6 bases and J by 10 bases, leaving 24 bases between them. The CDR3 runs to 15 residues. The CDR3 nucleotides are TGTGCCAGCAGTCGAACCGCAGCGGCGCCGAAGGGAGCTTTCTTT. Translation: CASSRTAAAPKGAFF.

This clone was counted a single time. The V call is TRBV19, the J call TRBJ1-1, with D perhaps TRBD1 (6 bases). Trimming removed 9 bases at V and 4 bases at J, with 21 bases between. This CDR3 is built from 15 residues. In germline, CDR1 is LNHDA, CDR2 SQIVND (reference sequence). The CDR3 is CASLPGGAPSTEAFF. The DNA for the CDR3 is TGTGCCAGCCTCCCCGGGGGGGCTCCGAGCACTGAAGCTTTCTTT.

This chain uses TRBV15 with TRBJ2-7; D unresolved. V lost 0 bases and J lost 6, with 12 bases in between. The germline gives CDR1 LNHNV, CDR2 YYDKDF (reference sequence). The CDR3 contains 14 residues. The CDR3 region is CATSRETNQFEQYF. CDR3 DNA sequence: TGTGCCACCAGCAGAGAAACTAATCAATTCGAGCAGTACTTC.

CDR3 region: CASSFNLPGQGGDTEAFF. The CDR3 DNA follows: TGTGCCAGCAGCTTCAATTTACCGGGACAGGGGGGGGACACTGAAGCTTTCTTT. This sequence joins TRBV11-2 and TRBJ1-1; 11 nucleotides match TRBD1. Losses at the gene ends were 3 bases for V and 3 bases for J; bases not matched to a gene: 12. The germline V gene encodes CDR1 SGHAT and CDR2 FQNNGV. The CDR3 extends over 18 amino acids.

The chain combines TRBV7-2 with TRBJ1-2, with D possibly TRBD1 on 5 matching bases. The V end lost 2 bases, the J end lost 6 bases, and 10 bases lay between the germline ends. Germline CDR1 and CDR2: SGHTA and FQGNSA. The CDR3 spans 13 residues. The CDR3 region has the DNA TGTGCCAGCAGCTTAAGACAGTTCAATGGCTACACCTTC. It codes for CASSLRQFNGYTF.

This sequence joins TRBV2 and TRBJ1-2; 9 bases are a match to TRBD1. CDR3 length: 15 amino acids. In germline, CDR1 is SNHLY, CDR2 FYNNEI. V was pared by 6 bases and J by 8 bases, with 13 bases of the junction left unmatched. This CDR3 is CASSGTRDRERGYTF. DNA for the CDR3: TGTGCCAGCAGCGGAACTAGGGACAGGGAGCGCGGCTACACCTTC.

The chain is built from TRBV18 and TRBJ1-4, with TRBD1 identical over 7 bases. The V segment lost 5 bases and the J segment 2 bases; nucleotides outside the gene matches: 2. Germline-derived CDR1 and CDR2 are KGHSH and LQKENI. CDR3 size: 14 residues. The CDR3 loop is CASSAGQTNEKLFF. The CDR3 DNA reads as TGTGCCAGCTCAGCGGGACAGACTAATGAAAAACTGTTTTTT.

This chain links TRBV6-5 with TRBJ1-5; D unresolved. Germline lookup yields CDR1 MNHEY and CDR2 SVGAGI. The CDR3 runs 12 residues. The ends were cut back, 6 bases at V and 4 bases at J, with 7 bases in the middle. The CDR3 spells CASSPLNQPQHF. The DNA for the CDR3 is TGTGCCAGCAGCCCCCTTAATCAGCCCCAGCATTTT.

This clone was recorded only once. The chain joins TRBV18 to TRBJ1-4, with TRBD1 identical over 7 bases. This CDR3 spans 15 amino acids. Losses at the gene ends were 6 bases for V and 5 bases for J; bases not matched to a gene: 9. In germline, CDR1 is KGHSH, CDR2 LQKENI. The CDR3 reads CASSLKPGQNEKLFF. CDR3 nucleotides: TGTGCCAGCTCCCTTAAACCGGGACAGAATGAAAAACTGTTTTTT.

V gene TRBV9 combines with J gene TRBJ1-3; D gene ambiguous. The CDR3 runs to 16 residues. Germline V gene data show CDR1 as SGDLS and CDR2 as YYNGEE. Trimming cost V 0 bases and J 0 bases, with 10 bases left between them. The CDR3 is CASSVDYGASGNTIYF. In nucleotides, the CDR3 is TGTGCCAGCAGCGTAGACTACGGCGCCTCTGGAAACACCATATATTTT.

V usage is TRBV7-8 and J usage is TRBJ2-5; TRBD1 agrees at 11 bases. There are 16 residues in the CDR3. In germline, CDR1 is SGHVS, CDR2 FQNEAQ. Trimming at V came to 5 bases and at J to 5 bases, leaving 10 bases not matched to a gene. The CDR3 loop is CASSPVGQGARETQYF. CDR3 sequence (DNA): TGTGCCAGCAGCCCCGTCGGACAGGGGGCTCGGGAGACCCAGTACTTC.

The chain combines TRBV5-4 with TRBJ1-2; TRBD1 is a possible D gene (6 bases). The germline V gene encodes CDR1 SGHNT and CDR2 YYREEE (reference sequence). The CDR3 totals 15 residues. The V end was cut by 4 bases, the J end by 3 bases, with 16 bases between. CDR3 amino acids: CASSPRGGQDYGYTF. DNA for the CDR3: TGTGCCAGCAGCCCTCGCGGGGGGCAGGACTATGGCTACACCTTC.

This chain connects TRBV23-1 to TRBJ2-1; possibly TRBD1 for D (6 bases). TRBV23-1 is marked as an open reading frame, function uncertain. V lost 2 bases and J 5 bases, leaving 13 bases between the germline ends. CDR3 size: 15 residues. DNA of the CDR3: TGCGCCAGCAGTCAAAGACAGGTGGACAACAATGAGCAGTTCTTC. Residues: CASSQRQVDNNEQFF.

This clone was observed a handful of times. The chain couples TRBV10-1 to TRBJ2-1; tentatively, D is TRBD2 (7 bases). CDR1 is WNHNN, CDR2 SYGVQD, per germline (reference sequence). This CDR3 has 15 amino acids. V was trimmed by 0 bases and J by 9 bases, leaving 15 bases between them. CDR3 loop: CASSESMRRGLEQFF. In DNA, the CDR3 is TGCGCCAGCAGTGAGTCGATGCGGCGGGGGCTTGAGCAGTTCTTC.

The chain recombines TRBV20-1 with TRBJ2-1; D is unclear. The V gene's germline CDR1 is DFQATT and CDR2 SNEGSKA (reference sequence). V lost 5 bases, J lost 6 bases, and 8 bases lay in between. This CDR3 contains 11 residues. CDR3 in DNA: TGCAGTGCTGATAGCAGCAATGAGCAGTTCTTC. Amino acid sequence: CSADSSNEQFF.

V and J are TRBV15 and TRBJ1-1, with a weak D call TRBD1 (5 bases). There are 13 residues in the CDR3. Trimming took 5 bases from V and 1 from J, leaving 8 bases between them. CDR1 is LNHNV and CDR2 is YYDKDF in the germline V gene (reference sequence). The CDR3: CATSVQGNTEAFF. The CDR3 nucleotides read TGTGCCACCAGCGTGCAGGGGAACACTGAAGCTTTCTTT.

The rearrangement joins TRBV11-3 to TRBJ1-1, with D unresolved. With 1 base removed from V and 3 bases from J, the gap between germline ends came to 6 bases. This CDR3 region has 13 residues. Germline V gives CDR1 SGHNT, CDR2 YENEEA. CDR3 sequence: CASSLAPDTEAFF. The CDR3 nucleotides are TGTGCCAGCAGCTTAGCTCCAGACACTGAAGCTTTCTTT.

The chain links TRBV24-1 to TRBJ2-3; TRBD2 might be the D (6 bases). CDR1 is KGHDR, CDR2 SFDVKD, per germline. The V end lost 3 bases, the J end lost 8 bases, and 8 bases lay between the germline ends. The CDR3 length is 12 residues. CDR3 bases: TGTGCCACCAGTGATATCGGGGGTACGCAGTATTTT. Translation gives CATSDIGGTQYF.

This CDR3 is CASSQRRTDGYTF. The CDR3 DNA sequence: TGTGCCAGCAGCCAAAGGAGGACAGACGGCTACACCTTC. The chain uses TRBV14 and TRBJ1-2; a possible D gene is TRBD1 (6 bases). V lost 2 bases to trimming and J lost 8 bases, with 12 bases between them. From germline, CDR1 is SGHDN and CDR2 FVKESK. This CDR3 spans 13 amino acids. The full variable domain, rest sourced from reference TRBV14 and TRBJ1-2, is EAGVTQFPSHSVIEKGQTVTLRCDPISGHDNLYWYRRVMGKEIKFLLHFVKESKQDESGMPNNRFLAERTGGTYSTLKVQPAELEDSGVYFCASSQRRTDGYTFGSGTRLTVV.

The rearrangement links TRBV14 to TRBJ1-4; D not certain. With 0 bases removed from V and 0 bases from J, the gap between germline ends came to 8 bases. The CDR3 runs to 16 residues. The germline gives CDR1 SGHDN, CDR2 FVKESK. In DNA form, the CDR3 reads TGTGCCAGCAGCCAAGATATCGCGGCAACTAATGAAAAACTGTTTTTT. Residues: CASSQDIAATNEKLFF. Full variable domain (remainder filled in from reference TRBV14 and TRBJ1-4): EAGVTQFPSHSVIEKGQTVTLRCDPISGHDNLYWYRRVMGKEIKFLLHFVKESKQDESGMPNNRFLAERTGGTYSTLKVQPAELEDSGVYFCASSQDIAATNEKLFFGSGTQLSVL.

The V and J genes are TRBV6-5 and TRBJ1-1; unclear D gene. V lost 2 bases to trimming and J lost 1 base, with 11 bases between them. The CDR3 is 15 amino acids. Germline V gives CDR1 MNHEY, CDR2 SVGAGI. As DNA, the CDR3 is TGTGCCAGCAGTTACACCCAGCGGGGGAACACTGAAGCTTTCTTT. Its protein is CASSYTQRGNTEAFF.

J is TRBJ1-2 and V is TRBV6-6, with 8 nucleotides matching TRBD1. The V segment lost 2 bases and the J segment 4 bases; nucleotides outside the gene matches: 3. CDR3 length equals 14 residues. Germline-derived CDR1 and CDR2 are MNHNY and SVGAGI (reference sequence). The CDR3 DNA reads TGTGCCAGCAGTTACAGTACAGGGGGCTATGGCTACACCTTC. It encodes CASSYSTGGYGYTF.

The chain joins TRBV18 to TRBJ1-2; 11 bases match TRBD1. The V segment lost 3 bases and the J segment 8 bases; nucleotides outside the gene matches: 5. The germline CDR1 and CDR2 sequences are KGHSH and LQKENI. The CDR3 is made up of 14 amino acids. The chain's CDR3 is CASSPGQGANGYTF. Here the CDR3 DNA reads TGTGCCAGCTCACCCGGACAGGGGGCTAACGGCTACACCTTC.

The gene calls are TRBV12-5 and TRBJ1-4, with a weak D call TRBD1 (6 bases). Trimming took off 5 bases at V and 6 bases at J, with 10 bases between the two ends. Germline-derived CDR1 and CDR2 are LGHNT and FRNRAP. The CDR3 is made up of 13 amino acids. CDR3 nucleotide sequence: TGTGCTAGTGGTCTTGGACAGTATGAAAAACTGTTTTTT. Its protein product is CASGLGQYEKLFF.